This TCR beta chain is drawn from a study of human T cells and chemical hapten exposure. Between the trimmed V and J ends, which lost 5 bases and 5 bases, there was a span of 13 bases. Germline V gene sequence: CDR1 SQVTM, CDR2 ANQGSEA. CDR3 length: 12 residues. Regarding time point: patch test 3, about 24 weeks after DPC sensitization. Treatment in this sample: therapeutic diphenylcyclopropenone sensitization with weekly scalp DPC. This clonotype was seen many times. Individual cDNA molecules in this library carried unique molecular identifiers. Authors' methods: Per-sample TCR counts ranged from about 23,224 to 750,000, median about 90,000. TCRdb redid the calling of the RACE reads with MiXCR, one entry per CDR3 protein. TCRdb, not the authors, supplied the V and J calls. Of 100,000 to 150,000 distinct CDR3 sequences in the sample, around 11% were seen once.

The origin of this receptor is a woman aged 50 to 60 with alopecia areata. Some clones in this sample may be carry-over from other donors' samples. The sequencing used whole blood, collected in connection with sensitization to the hapten diphenylcyclopropenone (DPC). The V call is TRBV29-1, the J call TRBJ2-7, with D maybe TRBD1 (6 bases). The CDR3 bases are TGCAGCGTTACAGGGAGTTTCCACGAGCAGTACTTC. Residues: CSVTGSFHEQYF.